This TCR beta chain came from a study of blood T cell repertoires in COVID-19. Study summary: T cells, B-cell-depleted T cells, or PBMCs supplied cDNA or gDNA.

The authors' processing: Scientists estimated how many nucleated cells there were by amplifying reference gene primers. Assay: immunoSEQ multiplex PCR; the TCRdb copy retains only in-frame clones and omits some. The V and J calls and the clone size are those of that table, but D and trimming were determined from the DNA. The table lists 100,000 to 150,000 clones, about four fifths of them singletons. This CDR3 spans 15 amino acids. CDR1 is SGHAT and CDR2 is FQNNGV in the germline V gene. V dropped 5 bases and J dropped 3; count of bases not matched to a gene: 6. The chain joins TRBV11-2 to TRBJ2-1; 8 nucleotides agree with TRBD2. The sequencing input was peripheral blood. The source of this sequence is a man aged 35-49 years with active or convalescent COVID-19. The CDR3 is CASSPLSGGYNEQFF. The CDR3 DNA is TGTGCCAGCAGCCCCCTCAGCGGGGGCTACAATGAGCAGTTCTTC. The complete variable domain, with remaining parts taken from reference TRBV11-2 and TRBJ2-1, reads EAGVAQSPRYKIIEKRQSVAFWCNPISGHATLYWYQQILGQGPKLLIQFQNNGVVDDSQLPKDRFSAERLKGVDSTLKIQPAKLEDSAVYLCASSPLSGGYNEQFFGPGTRLTVL.